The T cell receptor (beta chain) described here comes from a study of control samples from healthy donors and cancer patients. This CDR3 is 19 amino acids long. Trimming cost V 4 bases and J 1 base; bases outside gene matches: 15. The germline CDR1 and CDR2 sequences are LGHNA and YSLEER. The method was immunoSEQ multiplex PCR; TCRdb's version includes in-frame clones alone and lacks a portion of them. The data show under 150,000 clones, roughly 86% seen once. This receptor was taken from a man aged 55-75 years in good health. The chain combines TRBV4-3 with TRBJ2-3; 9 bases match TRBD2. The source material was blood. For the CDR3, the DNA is TGCGCCAGCAGCCGGGAGGCTATAAATAGCGGGGGAGGCACAGATACGCAGTATTTT. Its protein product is CASSREAINSGGGTDTQYF.